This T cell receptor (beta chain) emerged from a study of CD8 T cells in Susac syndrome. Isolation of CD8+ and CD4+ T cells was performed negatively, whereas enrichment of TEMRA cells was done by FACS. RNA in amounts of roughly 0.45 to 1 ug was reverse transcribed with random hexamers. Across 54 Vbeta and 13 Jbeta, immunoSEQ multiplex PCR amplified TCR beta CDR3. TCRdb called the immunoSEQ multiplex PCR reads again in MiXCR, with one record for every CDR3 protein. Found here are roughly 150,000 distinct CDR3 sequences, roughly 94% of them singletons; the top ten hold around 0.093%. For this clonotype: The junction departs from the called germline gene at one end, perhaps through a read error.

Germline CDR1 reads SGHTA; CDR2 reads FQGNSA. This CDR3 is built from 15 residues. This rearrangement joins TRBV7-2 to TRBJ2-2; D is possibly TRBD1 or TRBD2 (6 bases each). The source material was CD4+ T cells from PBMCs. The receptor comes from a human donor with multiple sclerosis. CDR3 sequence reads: CASRLGGSNTGELFF. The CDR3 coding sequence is TGTGCCAGCAGATTAGGGGGGTCGAACACCGGGGAGCTGTTTTTT.